Presented here are 32 T cell receptor beta chains from one specimen sequenced in a study of regulatory T cells in long-lasting Graves disease. Building of the TCR beta libraries involved iRepertoire HTBI primers and Arm-PCR of CDR3 regions. TCRdb processed the multiplex PCR reads anew with MiXCR; each CDR3 protein has one entry. The sample has 350,000 to 500,000 distinct CDR3 sequences; about 15% are singletons. Time point noted: newly diagnosed GD, antithyroid drugs for less than 3 months. Making the TCR library involved RNA that had been extracted from PBMCs. This sample was also put to use in a study of T cells in Graves' hyperthyroidism and ophthalmopathy.

The sequences come from peripheral blood mononuclear cells (PBMCs), collected at new diagnosis, from a patient treated with antithyroid drugs. Receptor source: a young woman with Graves disease.

This clonotype was detected ten times or more. This chain connects TRBV28 to TRBJ2-1; TRBD1 is a possible D gene (5 bases). Trimming cost V 3 bases and J 7 bases, with 16 bases left between them. Germline V gene lookup returns CDR1 MDHEN and CDR2 SYDVKM. The CDR3 extends over 15 amino acids. The CDR3, as DNA: TGTGCCAGCAGTTTCCGCAGGGCCGCTATGAATGAGCAGTTCTTC. This codes for CASSFRRAAMNEQFF.

This clonotype was counted at least ten times. The rearrangement uses TRBV12-3 or TRBV12-4 and TRBJ1-1; D remains ambiguous. The CDR3 runs 14 residues. V lost 7 bases to trimming and J lost 1 base, with 13 bases between them. The chain's CDR3 is CASTLNIPNTEAFF. The DNA for the CDR3 is TGTGCCAGCACCCTGAACATCCCGAACACTGAAGCTTTCTTT.

This clonotype was observed at least ten times. This chain joins TRBV24-1 and TRBJ2-5; possible D gene TRBD1, 5 bases. The germline gives CDR1 KGHDR, CDR2 SFDVKD. Trimming took 0 bases from V and 5 from J, leaving 6 bases between them. The CDR3 consists of 13 residues. The CDR3 loop reads CATSDLPGETQYF. Here the CDR3 DNA reads TGTGCCACCAGTGATTTGCCAGGGGAGACCCAGTACTTC.

This clonotype was detected many times. The DNA for the CDR3 is TGTGCCAGCAGCACCGGGACTAGCGTCTACGAGCAGTACTTC. Its translation is CASSTGTSVYEQYF. The V call is TRBV28, the J call TRBJ2-7; 10 nucleotides line up with TRBD2. The germline V gene has CDR1 MDHEN and CDR2 SYDVKM. J was trimmed by 3 bases and V by 6 bases; bases with no gene match: 5. This CDR3 is 14 amino acids long.

V gene TRBV27 combines with J gene TRBJ2-1, with 9 bases matching TRBD2. The CDR3 has 16 amino acids. The germline V gene has CDR1 MNHEY and CDR2 SMNVEV (reference sequence). V lost 5 bases, J lost 0 bases, and 5 bases stayed unmatched. In DNA form, the CDR3 reads TGTGCCAGCAGTGGGACTAGCTTAACCTCCTACAATGAGCAGTTCTTC. Its protein product is CASSGTSLTSYNEQFF.

This clonotype showed up many times. The CDR3 region has the DNA TGTGCCAGCAGCCCCCCTCCCGGGACTAGCGAACGACTCTCCTACGAGCAGTACTTC. Residues: CASSPPPGTSERLSYEQYF. V gene TRBV11-3 combines with J gene TRBJ2-7; 10 bases agree with TRBD2. The CDR3 loop spans 19 amino acids. Looked up from germline, CDR1 is SGHNT and CDR2 is YENEEA. Losses at the gene ends were 5 bases for V and 0 bases for J; bases not matched to a gene: 16.

The rearrangement uses TRBV10-2 and TRBJ1-2; TRBD1 aligns across 7 bases. The CDR3 totals 14 residues. V gave up 0 bases and J gave up 3 bases; unmatched junction bases: 1. Germline CDR1 reads WSHSY; CDR2 reads SAAADI. The chain's CDR3 is CASSESGGYYGYTF. For the CDR3, the DNA is TGCGCCAGCAGTGAGTCAGGGGGCTACTATGGCTACACCTTC.

J is TRBJ1-1 and V is TRBV18; the match to TRBD1 covers 9 bases. The CDR3 has 18 amino acids. CDR1 and CDR2 (germline): KGHSH, LQKENI. V was clipped by 3 bases and J by 1 base; unmatched bases: 12. The CDR3 DNA reads as TGTGCCAGCTCACCGGACAGGGGACGATCATCCCGGAACACTGAAGCTTTCTTT. As protein: CASSPDRGRSSRNTEAFF.

Ten or more counts support this clonotype. This chain uses TRBV28 with TRBJ1-3; D remains ambiguous. Germline V gives CDR1 MDHEN, CDR2 SYDVKM. V lost 1 base and J lost 0, with 1 base in between. This CDR3 spans 13 amino acids. This CDR3 reads CASSLSSGNTIYF. In nucleotides, the CDR3 is TGTGCCAGCAGTTTATCCTCTGGAAACACCATATATTTT.

The rearrangement joins TRBV6-2 or TRBV6-3 to TRBJ1-5, with a possible D match to TRBD1 (5 bases). Germline V gene data show CDR1 as MNHEY and CDR2 as SVGEGT. The V and J ends lost 6 bases and 7 bases respectively, with 16 bases between them. The CDR3 is 14 amino acids. The CDR3 nucleotides read TGTGCCAGCAGCTACGAACGGGGCGGACAGCCCCAGCATTTT. Translating gives CASSYERGGQPQHF.

This clonotype appeared many times. V gene TRBV12-3 or TRBV12-4 combines with J gene TRBJ1-1; 7 bases are shared with TRBD1. V was clipped by 7 bases and J by 0 bases; unmatched bases: 11. CDR3 length equals 16 residues. This chain's CDR3 is CASTSGDSLMNTEAFF. The CDR3 region has the DNA TGTGCCAGCACTTCTGGGGACAGCCTCATGAACACTGAAGCTTTCTTT.

This clonotype is a singleton in its sample. One end of the junction fails to match germline, which may point to a read error. V and J are TRBV27 and TRBJ2-2, with 9 bases identical to TRBD1. Germline loops: CDR1 MNHEY, CDR2 SMNVEV (reference sequence). This CDR3 contains 13 residues. Here the CDR3 reads CASRRTGAGELLF. The CDR3 DNA is TGTGCCAGCAGGCGGACAGGGGCCGGGGAGCTGCTTTTT.

This clonotype appeared many times. The chain joins TRBV11-3 to TRBJ1-2; TRBD1 is a possible D gene (5 bases). The CDR3 is 14 amino acids. Trimming cost V 5 bases and J 3 bases, with 13 bases left between them. The germline gives CDR1 SGHNT, CDR2 YENEEA. This chain's CDR3 is CASSPDSIDYGYTF. The CDR3 DNA is TGTGCCAGCAGCCCTGACAGCATCGACTATGGCTACACCTTC.

This clonotype has only a few counts. The rearrangement links TRBV13 to TRBJ2-5; D unclear. The CDR3 has 17 amino acids. Deletions cut 5 bases from V and 5 bases from J, with 24 bases between. CDR1 and CDR2 from the germline V gene are PRHDT and FYEKMQ (reference sequence). For the CDR3, the DNA is TGTGCCAGCAGCACTCAACCAGAGATAGGGATGTCGGAGACCCAGTACTTC. Encoded protein: CASSTQPEIGMSETQYF.

Points on this clonotype: Given a much more abundant clone one base away, this may be a read error. The genes are TRBV30 and TRBJ2-7, with D hard to call. The germline V gene has CDR1 GTSNPN and CDR2 SVGIG (reference sequence). This CDR3 has 11 amino acids. In DNA, the CDR3 is TGTGCCTGGGGTGGGCCCTACGAGCAGGACTTC. Its translation is CAWGGPYEQDF.

There are many counts of this clonotype. The V call is TRBV30, the J call TRBJ2-5, with D hard to call. The CDR3 contains 11 residues. Trimming removed 3 bases from V and 3 bases from J, with 5 bases in between. CDR1 and CDR2 (germline): GTSNPN, SVGIG (reference sequence). The CDR3 DNA follows: TGTGCCTGGAGCGCGGAAGAGACCCAGTACTTC. This translates into CAWSAEETQYF.

The V and J genes are TRBV28 and TRBJ1-5; 12 positions match TRBD1. V shed 8 bases, J shed 0 bases, and the junction held 8 bases outside the gene matches. Germline assignment: CDR1 MDHEN and CDR2 SYDVKM. The CDR3 loop spans 17 amino acids. The DNA for the CDR3 is TGTGCCAGCCGGGACAGGGGGCTTTGGGATAGCAATCAGCCCCAGCATTTT. This encodes CASRDRGLWDSNQPQHF.

This clonotype was seen only a few times. The chain carries TRBV5-6 and TRBJ2-1; 7 bases are a match to TRBD2. Looked up from germline, CDR1 is SGHDT and CDR2 is YYEEEE. The V gene end was trimmed by 3 bases and the J gene end by 10 bases; junction bases not matched to a gene: 7. The CDR3 is 13 amino acids. Written as DNA, the CDR3 is TGTGCCAGCAGCTGGTTCCAAGCGGGAGAGCAGTTCTTC. Its translation is CASSWFQAGEQFF. The variable domain in full, with the rest retrieved from reference TRBV5-6 and TRBJ2-1, is DAGVTQSPTHLIKTRGQQVTLRCSPKSGHDTVSWYQQALGQGPQFIFQYYEEEERQRGNFPDRFSGHQFPNYSSELNVNALLLGDSALYLCASSWFQAGEQFFGPGTRLTVL.

The chain carries TRBV15 and TRBJ2-5; D call uncertain. Between the trimmed V and J ends, which lost 0 bases and 1 base, there was a span of 9 bases. This CDR3 region has 15 residues. Germline assignment: CDR1 LNHNV and CDR2 YYDKDF (reference sequence). The CDR3 DNA is TGTGCCACCAGCAGAGAAAGACGGACCCAAGAGACCCAGTACTTC. Translated, it gives CATSRERRTQETQYF.

This clonotype was seen at least ten times. The chain uses TRBV7-9 and TRBJ2-7, with 14 positions matching TRBD2. This CDR3 region has 19 residues. V trimming: 1 base; J trimming: 2 bases; junction bases outside the gene matches: 10. CDR1 and CDR2 from the germline V gene are SEHNR and FQNEAQ (reference sequence). The CDR3 region is CASSLVGLAGVEYPYEQYF. The CDR3 DNA follows: TGTGCCAGCAGCTTAGTGGGACTAGCGGGAGTCGAGTACCCCTACGAGCAGTACTTC.

The V and J genes are TRBV19 and TRBJ1-5; D gene uncertain. Trimming pared 10 bases from V and 3 bases from J, leaving 13 bases between. The germline V gene has CDR1 LNHDA and CDR2 SQIVND (reference sequence). The CDR3 has 13 residues. CDR3 DNA sequence: TGTGCCACCCAAGTGGGGTTCAATCAGCCCCAGCATTTT. It specifies CATQVGFNQPQHF.

This clonotype appeared a few times. The gene calls are TRBV5-1 and TRBJ2-7, with a weak D call TRBD2 (6 bases). CDR1 and CDR2 (germline): SGHRS, YFSETQ. V was clipped by 4 bases and J by 2 bases, with 16 bases between them. The CDR3 is 15 amino acids. The chain's CDR3 is CASSPEGTRTYEQYF. CDR3 nucleotide sequence: TGCGCCAGCAGCCCGGAGGGCACCAGAACCTACGAGCAGTACTTC.

This clonotype has a handful of counts. This sequence joins TRBV25-1 and TRBJ2-5; D ambiguous. Per germline, CDR1 MGHDK and CDR2 SYGVNS. The CDR3 totals 11 residues. Trimming shortened V by 5 bases and J by 5 bases, and 6 bases separated the two germline ends. Here the CDR3 reads CASSSHETQYF. CDR3 nucleotides: TGTGCCAGCAGTTCACACGAGACCCAGTACTTC.

In this sample, this clonotype turned up many times. This rearrangement joins TRBV29-1 to TRBJ2-3; D gene uncertain. The germline V gene encodes CDR1 SQVTM and CDR2 ANQGSEA. V lost 8 bases and J lost 0, with 6 bases in between. The CDR3 length is 11 residues. In DNA, the CDR3 is TGCAGCTCACCTAGCACAGATACGCAGTATTTT. It translates to CSSPSTDTQYF.

This clonotype occurred a few times. The gene calls are TRBV6-1 and TRBJ2-4, with 13 bases aligning to TRBD2. The germline CDR1 and CDR2 sequences are MNHNS and SASEGT. V shed 5 bases, J shed 6 bases, and the junction held 10 bases outside the gene matches. The CDR3 extends over 17 amino acids. The CDR3 is CASSKGLAGASRNIQYF. The CDR3 DNA reads TGTGCCAGCAGTAAAGGACTAGCGGGAGCTTCCCGAAACATTCAGTACTTC.

On this clonotype itself: A clone one base away is much larger, so this may be a read error. The gene calls are TRBV7-9 and TRBJ1-6, with D uncertain. The ends were cut back, 1 base at V and 9 bases at J, with 4 bases in the middle. CDR3 length: 12 amino acids. Germline V gene data show CDR1 as SEHNR and CDR2 as FQNEAQ (reference sequence). The CDR3 sequence is CASSLGPSPLHF. The CDR3 DNA reads as TGTGCCAGCAGCTTAGGGCCTTCACCCCTCCACTTT.

This clonotype has a handful of counts. The chain carries TRBV5-5 and TRBJ1-1, with 7 bases matching TRBD1. This CDR3 is 13 amino acids long. V was clipped by 4 bases and J by 8 bases; unmatched bases: 8. Germline CDR1 and CDR2: SGHKS and YYEKEE (reference sequence). For the CDR3, the DNA is TGTGCCAGCAGCCTCAGGACAGGTCCAGAAGCTTTCTTT. Translation: CASSLRTGPEAFF.

This clonotype was picked up many times. The chain recombines TRBV10-3 with TRBJ2-7; 10 bases align to TRBD2. Germline V lookup: CDR1 ENHRY, CDR2 SYGVKD. This CDR3 is built from 15 residues. V gave up 0 bases and J gave up 6 bases; unmatched junction bases: 5. CDR3 sequence: CAISESSSGSVEQYF. DNA of the CDR3: TGTGCCATCAGTGAGTCTTCTAGCGGGAGCGTCGAGCAGTACTTC.

This clonotype was seen many times. The CDR3 DNA follows: TGTGCCAGCTCACTAGGACTAGCGCCGAACACCGGGGAGCTGTTTTTT. Protein: CASSLGLAPNTGELFF. The chain has TRBV18 and TRBJ2-2, with 9 bases lining up with TRBD2. The CDR3 totals 16 residues. Germline CDR1 is KGHSH and CDR2 is LQKENI. V dropped 4 bases and J dropped 0; count of bases not matched to a gene: 3.

This clonotype was seen ten or more times. The chain has TRBV28 and TRBJ1-2; 7 bases fit TRBD1. The CDR3 runs 14 residues. Germline assignment: CDR1 MDHEN and CDR2 SYDVKM. V shed 3 bases, J shed 6 bases, and the junction held 7 bases outside the gene matches. CDR3 DNA sequence: TGTGCCAGCAGTTTTGTAGGGGGCAAGAATGGCTACACCTTC. This sequence encodes CASSFVGGKNGYTF.

This clonotype was counted ten times or more. The chain has TRBV12-3 or TRBV12-4 and TRBJ2-5; 11 bases align to TRBD2. The CDR3 extends over 16 amino acids. With V trimmed by 5 bases and J by 4 bases, 9 bases remained unmatched. CDR3 protein: CASSPETSGIGETQYF. CDR3 bases: TGTGCCAGCAGTCCTGAGACTAGCGGGATTGGAGAGACCCAGTACTTC.

This clonotype was detected ten times or more. V and J are TRBV28 and TRBJ2-7; possibly TRBD1 for D (5 bases). CDR3 length: 13 amino acids. Germline V gene sequence: CDR1 MDHEN, CDR2 SYDVKM. Deletions cut 5 bases from V and 2 bases from J, with 10 bases between. CDR3 sequence reads: CASSRQSPYEQYF. CDR3 DNA: TGTGCCAGCAGTCGACAGAGCCCCTACGAGCAGTACTTC. Looking up the rest from reference TRBV28 and TRBJ2-7 gives the full variable domain: DVKVTQSSRYLVKRTGEKVFLECVQDMDHENMFWYRQDPGLGLRLIYFSYDVKMKEKGDIPEGYSVSREKKERFSLILESASTNQTSMYLCASSRQSPYEQYFGPGTRLTVT.